These 32 T cell receptor beta chains came from one sample sequenced in a study of T cells in Graves' hyperthyroidism and ophthalmopathy. Amplification yielded TCR beta CDR3 regions, with RNA transcripts as the source. The TCR CDR3 first-round RT-PCR relied on the HTBI primer set. TCRdb re-analysed the multiplex PCR reads in MiXCR, keeping a single row per CDR3 protein. The table records about 640,000 distinct CDR3 sequences, around 20% of them present only once. The sample comprised blood. The receptor set was obtained from a man aged 30-40 years with Graves' ophthalmopathy.

In its sample, this clonotype was seen many times. The chain uses TRBV7-8 and TRBJ1-5, with TRBD1 matching 8 bases. CDR1 is SGHVS and CDR2 is FQNEAQ in the germline V gene. V was pared by 1 base and J by 6 bases, with 5 bases of the junction left unmatched. CDR3 size: 15 residues. Here the CDR3 reads CASSLEAGGRQPQHF. Here the CDR3 DNA reads TGTGCCAGCAGCTTAGAGGCAGGGGGCCGTCAGCCCCAGCATTTT. Full variable domain (rest looked up from reference TRBV7-8 and TRBJ1-5): GAGVSQSPRYKVAKRGQDVALRCDPISGHVSLFWYQQALGQGPEFLTYFQNEAQLDKSGLPSDRFFAERPEGSVSTLKIQRTQQEDSAVYLCASSLEAGGRQPQHFGDGTRLSIL.

The sample holds a few counts of this clonotype. This rearrangement joins TRBV6-2 or TRBV6-3 to TRBJ2-7, with TRBD2 identical over 14 bases. Germline CDR1 reads MNHEY; CDR2 reads SVGEGT. The CDR3 is 18 residues long. J was trimmed by 6 bases and V by 2 bases; bases with no gene match: 12. This CDR3 is CASSYHRPGTSGRPEQYF. In nucleotides, the CDR3 is TGTGCCAGCAGTTACCATCGTCCCGGGACTAGCGGGAGACCCGAGCAGTACTTC.

This clonotype was counted only a few times. The chain uses TRBV5-4 and TRBJ2-3; TRBD1 is a possible D gene (6 bases). The CDR3 has 14 amino acids. The ends were cut back, 4 bases at V and 4 bases at J, with 13 bases in the middle. Germline CDR1 and CDR2: SGHNT and YYREEE (reference sequence). The CDR3 sequence: CASSPRQVPDTQYF. In DNA form, the CDR3 reads TGTGCCAGCAGCCCCCGACAGGTCCCAGATACGCAGTATTTT.

This clonotype was counted between two and nine times. V is TRBV5-1 and J is TRBJ1-4; D remains unclear. V was cut by 5 bases and J by 0 bases, with 11 bases left in between. Germline V gene data show CDR1 as SGHRS and CDR2 as YFSETQ. The CDR3 has 15 amino acids. The CDR3: CASRPDIATNEKLFF. CDR3 DNA sequence: TGCGCCAGCAGGCCTGACATCGCAACTAATGAAAAACTGTTTTTT.

This clonotype showed up many times. V gene TRBV28 combines with J gene TRBJ2-1; D not resolved. V was shortened by 1 base and J by 2 bases, with 9 bases between the two germline ends. This CDR3 spans 15 amino acids. The V gene's germline CDR1 is MDHEN and CDR2 SYDVKM. This CDR3 reads CASSLFAETYNEQFF. Here the CDR3 DNA reads TGTGCCAGCAGTTTATTTGCGGAAACCTACAATGAGCAGTTCTTC.

The rearrangement links TRBV11-2 to TRBJ2-1, with a weak D call TRBD1 (6 bases). The germline V gene encodes CDR1 SGHAT and CDR2 FQNNGV. Trimming pared 5 bases from V and 0 bases from J, leaving 14 bases between. The CDR3 runs to 16 residues. The CDR3 DNA sequence: TGTGCCAGCAGCCAGACCGGACAGAGCTCCTACAATGAGCAGTTCTTC. It translates to CASSQTGQSSYNEQFF.

CDR3 residues: CASRRQGRNEQYF. Written as DNA, the CDR3 is TGTGCCAGCAGACGACAGGGGCGGAACGAGCAGTACTTC. The V and J genes are TRBV28 and TRBJ2-7, with TRBD1 matching over 8 bases. Trimming at V came to 6 bases and at J to 5 bases, leaving 6 bases not matched to a gene. Per germline, CDR1 MDHEN and CDR2 SYDVKM. The CDR3 loop spans 13 amino acids.

V usage is TRBV9 and J usage is TRBJ2-5; 9 bases are a match to TRBD2. CDR3 length: 16 residues. Germline CDR1 is SGDLS and CDR2 is YYNGEE. J lost 0 bases, V lost 4 bases, and 7 bases had no gene match. The CDR3 nucleotides read TGTGCCAGCAGCCCCCGACTAGCGGCTTACCAAGAGACCCAGTACTTC. Translated: CASSPRLAAYQETQYF.

This clonotype came up a few times. The J gene is TRBJ2-3, the V gene TRBV7-3; 8 positions agree with TRBD2. J gave up 5 bases and V 5 bases, and 12 bases lay outside the gene matches. Germline CDR1 is SGHTA and CDR2 is FQGTGA. The CDR3 is 16 residues long. CDR3: CASSPNGAGVLDTQYF. CDR3 bases: TGTGCCAGCAGCCCAAACGGAGCGGGAGTTTTAGATACGCAGTATTTT.

This clonotype was seen a few times. The chain couples TRBV9 to TRBJ1-1; the D gene is possibly TRBD1 (5 bases). Germline V gives CDR1 SGDLS, CDR2 YYNGEE. This CDR3 is 15 amino acids long. Trimming pared 0 bases from V and 4 bases from J, leaving 13 bases between. The CDR3 region is CASSVEGVRSTEAFF. The CDR3 region has the DNA TGTGCCAGCAGCGTAGAAGGGGTGAGGAGCACTGAAGCTTTCTTT.

This chain links TRBV29-1 with TRBJ2-7; no firm D call. V dropped 0 bases and J dropped 3 bases, with 6 bases sitting between them. This CDR3 comprises 12 residues. Germline CDR1 reads SQVTM; CDR2 reads ANQGSEA. This chain's CDR3 is CSVEEGLYEQYF. The CDR3 bases are TGCAGCGTTGAAGAAGGGCTCTACGAGCAGTACTTC.

V is TRBV19 and J is TRBJ2-5; 7 nucleotides match TRBD1. This CDR3 spans 16 amino acids. Looked up from germline, CDR1 is LNHDA and CDR2 is SQIVND (reference sequence). The V segment lost 6 bases and the J segment 7 bases; nucleotides outside the gene matches: 17. CDR3 in amino acids: CASSLTTGPGQGTQYF. The CDR3, as DNA: TGTGCCAGTAGCCTAACGACAGGGCCGGGGCAGGGGACCCAGTACTTC.

This clonotype was detected ten times or more. This chain uses TRBV12-3 or TRBV12-4 with TRBJ2-5, with TRBD2 matching 11 bases. The CDR3 is 18 amino acids. Trimming took 3 bases from V and 2 from J; bases not matched to a gene: 11. CDR3 nucleotide sequence: TGTGCCAGCAGTTTCGGACTAGCGGGCGGAACGATACAAGAGACCCAGTACTTC. This sequence encodes CASSFGLAGGTIQETQYF.

V is TRBV10-3 and J is TRBJ2-2; D perhaps matches TRBD2 (5 bases). The V gene's germline CDR1 is ENHRY and CDR2 SYGVKD. This CDR3 is 19 amino acids long. V lost 3 bases and J 3 bases, leaving 23 bases between the germline ends. CDR3 region: CAISDPRGRGIGDTGELFF. Written as DNA, the CDR3 is TGTGCCATCAGTGATCCCCGGGGTCGAGGTATCGGGGACACCGGGGAGCTGTTTTTT.

V gene TRBV2 combines with J gene TRBJ2-1; 9 bases match TRBD2. Per germline, CDR1 SNHLY and CDR2 FYNNEI. Unmatched junction bases numbered 5, after V lost 3 bases and J lost 5 bases. The CDR3 spans 15 residues. CDR3 coding DNA: TGTGCCAGCAGTGACGAAGCGGGAGGTAACAATGAGCAGTTCTTC. Translating gives CASSDEAGGNNEQFF.

This clonotype occurred many times. The CDR3 coding sequence is TGTGCCAGCAGTCCCCAGGGACAGGGTATCAATCAGCCCCAGCATTTT. As protein: CASSPQGQGINQPQHF. J is TRBJ1-5 and V is TRBV28; TRBD1 matches at 9 bases. This CDR3 is 16 amino acids long. V trimming: 5 bases; J trimming: 3 bases; junction bases outside the gene matches: 8. Germline loops: CDR1 MDHEN, CDR2 SYDVKM.

The V gene is TRBV6-6, the J gene TRBJ2-5; D is unresolved. The CDR3 is made up of 14 amino acids. Germline CDR1 and CDR2: MNHNY and SVGAGI (reference sequence). Trimming took off 0 bases at V and 8 bases at J, with 13 bases between the two ends. CDR3 region: CASSYSDASGTQYF. The CDR3 DNA reads as TGTGCCAGCAGTTACTCGGACGCTAGTGGAACCCAGTACTTC.

This clonotype occurred many times. The chain carries TRBV4-2 and TRBJ2-1, with 8 bases lining up with TRBD2. Germline CDR1 and CDR2: LGHNA and YNFKEQ. V lost 6 bases to trimming and J lost 5 bases; unmatched junction nucleotides: 9. The CDR3 is made up of 15 amino acids. The CDR3 protein is CASSQTSEGHNEQFF. The CDR3 DNA is TGTGCCAGCAGTCAGACTAGCGAAGGCCACAATGAGCAGTTCTTC.

This clonotype was counted a few times. The chain has TRBV7-2 and TRBJ1-4; possibly TRBD1 for D (5 bases). V was pared by 5 bases and J by 5 bases, with 15 bases between. This CDR3 is 15 amino acids long. The germline CDR1 and CDR2 sequences are SGHTA and FQGNSA. The CDR3 DNA follows: TGTGCCAGCAGCCCCCAAGGGGCCATAAATGAAAAACTGTTTTTT. It yields the protein CASSPQGAINEKLFF. The whole variable domain, remainder taken from reference TRBV7-2 and TRBJ1-4, is GAGVSQSPSNKVTEKGKDVELRCDPISGHTALYWYRQSLGQGLEFLIYFQGNSAPDKSGLPSDRFSAERTGGSVSTLTIQRTQQEDSAVYLCASSPQGAINEKLFFGSGTQLSVL.

This clonotype has just a few counts. The chain combines TRBV28 with TRBJ2-1; D may correspond to TRBD1 or TRBD2 (7 bases each). The germline V gene encodes CDR1 MDHEN and CDR2 SYDVKM. V dropped 4 bases and J dropped 8 bases, with 21 bases sitting between them. The CDR3 runs to 16 residues. CDR3 sequence reads: CASSSRQGGVGDEQFF. DNA for the CDR3: TGTGCCAGCAGTTCGCGACAGGGAGGGGTCGGCGATGAGCAGTTCTTC.

In its sample, this clonotype was seen many times. The chain uses TRBV11-2 and TRBJ2-7; 7 bases are shared with TRBD1. Germline V gene sequence: CDR1 SGHAT, CDR2 FQNNGV. Trimming removed 0 bases from V and 4 bases from J; junction bases left unmatched: 6. The CDR3 spans 15 residues. CDR3 loop: CASSLEPGTAYEQYF. CDR3 coding DNA: TGTGCCAGCAGCTTAGAACCCGGGACAGCTTACGAGCAGTACTTC. The whole variable domain, remainder taken from reference TRBV11-2 and TRBJ2-7, is EAGVAQSPRYKIIEKRQSVAFWCNPISGHATLYWYQQILGQGPKLLIQFQNNGVVDDSQLPKDRFSAERLKGVDSTLKIQPAKLEDSAVYLCASSLEPGTAYEQYFGPGTRLTVT.

This chain connects TRBV6-9 to TRBJ2-7; D not certain. The length of the CDR3 is 12 residues. Germline V lookup: CDR1 MNHGY, CDR2 SVAAGI. V shed 4 bases and J shed 3 bases, with 7 bases lying between them. The CDR3 region is CASSSLVYEQYF. CDR3 in DNA: TGTGCCAGCAGTTCCCTCGTCTACGAGCAGTACTTC.

The CDR3: CASSQSAVYEQYF. DNA for the CDR3: TGTGCCAGCAGCCAATCTGCAGTCTACGAGCAGTACTTC. The chain couples TRBV14 to TRBJ2-7; D is unresolved. CDR3 length equals 13 residues. Germline lookup yields CDR1 SGHDN and CDR2 FVKESK. Trimming took off 2 bases at V and 3 bases at J, with 8 bases between the two ends.

This clonotype was seen a single time. An end of the junction does not agree with germline; a read error may underlie this. V usage is TRBV7-8 and J usage is TRBJ2-1, with 9 positions matching TRBD2. CDR1 and CDR2 from the germline V gene are SGHVS and FQNEAQ. CDR3 length equals 18 residues. The CDR3 DNA is TGTGCCGGCAGCTTAGGGGGGCTAGCGGGAAACTCCTACAATGAGCAGTTCTTC. Its translation: CAGSLGGLAGNSYNEQFF.

This clonotype was counted only a few times. The chain carries TRBV20-1 and TRBJ2-3; the match to TRBD1 covers 8 bases. CDR3 size: 17 residues. Trimming cost V 6 bases and J 0 bases; bases outside gene matches: 14. Germline V gene lookup returns CDR1 DFQATT and CDR2 SNEGSKA (reference sequence). The CDR3, as DNA: TGCAGTGCGTTCTCTCTCACCCGGACAGGGAGCACAGATACGCAGTATTTT. Translating it yields CSAFSLTRTGSTDTQYF.

This sequence joins TRBV6-1 and TRBJ2-3; D possibly matches TRBD1 or TRBD2 (5 bases each). The V and J ends lost 5 bases and 4 bases respectively, with 19 bases between them. CDR1 is MNHNS and CDR2 is SASEGT in the germline V gene. This CDR3 has 16 residues. DNA for the CDR3: TGTGCCAGCAGTCCAGCAGCCGGGACCAGTCCAGATACGCAGTATTTT. It translates to CASSPAAGTSPDTQYF.

Many counts were recorded for this clonotype. The chain links TRBV30 to TRBJ2-1; maybe TRBD2 (5 bases). V lost 4 bases, J lost 6 bases, and 19 bases lay in between. Per the germline V gene, CDR1 is GTSNPN and CDR2 is SVGIG (reference sequence). The CDR3 consists of 15 residues. In DNA, the CDR3 is TGTGCCTGGAAGGCGGGCGATACGATACGCAATGAGCAGTTCTTC. This gives the protein CAWKAGDTIRNEQFF.

V gene TRBV28 combines with J gene TRBJ2-7, with TRBD1 as a possible D gene (5 bases). Between the trimmed V and J ends, which lost 7 bases and 2 bases, there was a span of 15 bases. Germline CDR1 reads MDHEN; CDR2 reads SYDVKM. CDR3 length: 14 amino acids. Here the CDR3 reads CASNPAGPTYEQYF. Here the CDR3 DNA reads TGTGCCAGCAACCCCGCAGGGCCCACCTACGAGCAGTACTTC.

This clonotype has a handful of counts. This chain joins TRBV5-6 and TRBJ1-1; 11 nucleotides match TRBD1. V shed 4 bases and J 5 bases; nucleotides not matched to a gene: 7. There are 15 residues in the CDR3. Looked up from germline, CDR1 is SGHDT and CDR2 is YYEEEE. The CDR3 DNA follows: TGTGCCAGCAGCGAGGACAGGGGGCTAAGGACTGAAGCTTTCTTT. Its translation is CASSEDRGLRTEAFF. The full variable domain, completed using reference TRBV5-6 and TRBJ1-1, is DAGVTQSPTHLIKTRGQQVTLRCSPKSGHDTVSWYQQALGQGPQFIFQYYEEEERQRGNFPDRFSGHQFPNYSSELNVNALLLGDSALYLCASSEDRGLRTEAFFGQGTRLTVV.

This clonotype was picked up a small number of times. The genes are TRBV5-1 and TRBJ2-1; D ambiguous. This CDR3 has 13 amino acids. Trimming took 4 bases from V and 7 from J, leaving 12 bases between them. CDR1 and CDR2 (germline): SGHRS, YFSETQ. CDR3 coding DNA: TGCGCCAGCAGCGGAGTTTCTGGGAATGAGCAGTTCTTC. Translation gives CASSGVSGNEQFF.

This clonotype was detected ten times or more. The chain links TRBV6-1 to TRBJ2-2, with 9 bases lining up with TRBD2. Germline loops: CDR1 MNHNS, CDR2 SASEGT. Germline trimming cut 4 bases from V and 4 bases from J; bases unmatched to any gene: 7. CDR3 length equals 16 residues. The CDR3 region is CASSALAGLGTGELFF. CDR3 in DNA: TGTGCCAGCAGTGCGCTAGCGGGACTCGGCACCGGGGAGCTGTTTTTT.

This chain joins TRBV13 and TRBJ2-3; D may be TRBD2 (6 bases). The germline gives CDR1 PRHDT, CDR2 FYEKMQ (reference sequence). V was pared by 4 bases and J by 7 bases, with 18 bases between. The CDR3 contains 15 residues. The CDR3 DNA is TGTGCCAGCAGCTCACCGGGACTCACCGCGCATACGCAGTATTTT. This translates into CASSSPGLTAHTQYF. The full variable domain, with the rest looked up from reference TRBV13 and TRBJ2-3, is AAGVIQSPRHLIKEKRETATLKCYPIPRHDTVYWYQQGPGQDPQFLISFYEKMQSDKGSIPDRFSAQQFSDYHSELNMSSLELGDSALYFCASSSPGLTAHTQYFGPGTRLTVL.